Shown below are 9 T cell receptor beta chains from a single sample sequenced in a study of blood T cell repertoires in COVID-19. Some clones are missing from TCRdb's copy, which holds only in-frame ones; the method was immunoSEQ multiplex PCR. The top ten clones hold approximately 8.2% of a sample with about 270,000 clones, about 82% of them seen once. Sequences were obtained from PBMCs or T cells enriched from blood (not recorded which). Receptors originate from a woman aged 50 to 60 with acute COVID-19.

The rearrangement links TRBV3-1 (or the pseudogene TRBV3-2) to TRBJ1-5; D unresolved. The germline V gene has CDR1 LGHDT and CDR2 YNNKEL (reference sequence). Trimming left V 4 bases short and J 4 bases short, with 8 bases between. This CDR3 comprises 13 residues. The DNA of the CDR3 is TGTGCCAGCAGCCCGGCGGCAAATCAGCCCCAGCATTTT. This encodes CASSPAANQPQHF.

The chain joins TRBV5-1 to TRBJ2-7, with D maybe TRBD1 (5 bases). The germline V and J ends were trimmed by 7 bases and 0 bases, with 14 bases remaining between them. Per germline, CDR1 SGHRS and CDR2 YFSETQ. The CDR3 runs to 14 residues. The CDR3 is CASSPMGHSYEQYF. CDR3 nucleotides: TGCGCCAGCTCCCCGATGGGGCACTCCTACGAGCAGTACTTC.

V gene TRBV30 combines with J gene TRBJ2-3; possibly TRBD1 for D (5 bases). This CDR3 spans 13 amino acids. Germline V gives CDR1 GTSNPN, CDR2 SVGIG (reference sequence). Trimming left V 2 bases short and J 7 bases short, with 13 bases between. The CDR3 nucleotides are TGTGCCTGGAGTCCCTCGCGGACAAATACGCAGTATTTT. It codes for CAWSPSRTNTQYF.

The chain uses TRBV10-3 and TRBJ2-3; 7 nucleotides match TRBD2. Germline CDR1 ENHRY, CDR2 SYGVKD. This CDR3 is built from 16 residues. J lost 1 base, V lost 3 bases, and 7 bases had no gene match. CDR3: CAISDRGAGGTDTQYF. For the CDR3, the DNA is TGTGCCATCAGTGACCGCGGGGCGGGGGGCACAGATACGCAGTATTTT.

This chain connects TRBV5-6 to TRBJ2-3; 11 nucleotides agree with TRBD2. J lost 2 bases, V lost 1 base, and 3 bases had no gene match. The CDR3 contains 16 residues. Looked up from germline, CDR1 is SGHDT and CDR2 is YYEEEE. This CDR3 reads CASSLPSGGYTDTQYF. CDR3 bases: TGTGCCAGCAGCTTGCCTAGCGGGGGGTACACAGATACGCAGTATTTT.

This clone came up once. CDR3 sequence: CASSYSIGGSDIQYF. The CDR3 coding sequence is TGTGCCAGCAGTTACTCGATAGGGGGTAGTGACATTCAGTACTTC. The J gene is TRBJ2-4, the V gene TRBV6-2 or TRBV6-3; weak D call: TRBD1 (6 bases). The V gene lost 0 bases and the J gene lost 8 bases, with 14 bases spanning the gap. The V gene's germline CDR1 is MNHEY and CDR2 SVGEGT. The CDR3 sequence is 15 residues long.

The chain employs TRBV9 and TRBJ1-1; D uncertain. Germline-derived CDR1 and CDR2 are SGDLS and YYNGEE. The V end lost 1 base, the J end lost 0 bases, and 7 bases lay between the germline ends. The CDR3 sequence is 14 residues long. In nucleotides, the CDR3 is TGTGCCAGCAGCGTAACAGCATTGAACACTGAAGCTTTCTTT. Its protein product is CASSVTALNTEAFF.

Only a few counts were recorded for this clone. The chain is built from TRBV27 and TRBJ2-2; TRBD1 might be the D (5 bases). Germline loops: CDR1 MNHEY, CDR2 SMNVEV (reference sequence). The V end was cut by 2 bases, the J end by 0 bases, with 7 bases between. The CDR3 extends over 15 amino acids. CDR3 nucleotide sequence: TGTGCCAGCAGTTTAGGCAGGGCGAACACCGGGGAGCTGTTTTTT. It specifies CASSLGRANTGELFF.

This chain connects TRBV7-3 to TRBJ2-5; TRBD1 agrees at 11 bases. Germline CDR1 SGHTA, CDR2 FQGTGA. The CDR3 contains 15 residues. After removal of 5 bases from V and 7 bases from J, the junction contained 9 bases not matched to a gene. Here the CDR3 reads CASSLGTGGEGTQYF. The CDR3 nucleotides are TGTGCCAGCAGCCTCGGGACAGGGGGAGAAGGGACCCAGTACTTC.